This entry concerns a single T cell receptor beta chain. Which antigen it targets is not known. One base away there is no much larger clone; base qualities are not given. These data belong to a study of blood T cell repertoires in COVID-19 (dated by TCRdb to 2018 to 2020). About the investigation overall: Collaborator samples came from the United States, Italy and Spain and covered acute and convalescent phases of COVID-19. A de-identified subject ID, COVID-19 status, age in years and sex were almost always included in the sample metadata. The material from the prospective study consisted of cDNA or gDNA derived from T cells, B-cell-depleted T cells, or PBMCs. Where available, HLA class I and class II types were obtained from metadata supplied by the sample provider rather than from assay-based typing. A freely available public database, intended as a resource for researchers studying the immune response to SARS-CoV-2, is where the repertoires were released. The dataset comprised deeply sampled blood TCRbeta repertoires from subjects exposed to, actively infected with, or recovered from COVID-19. Samples came from the ongoing ImmuneRACE study (first 160 participants) plus 1,254 subjects from 6 global collaborators. The investigation overall reported the following: How much clinical and demographic metadata was included differed by source and by participant, and the metadata was provided uncurated.

TCRbeta CDR3 regions were amplified from genomic DNA by means of the immunoSEQ Assay, a bias-controlled multiplex PCR. In the original analysis: Within the assay, amplification of reference gene primers was used to estimate how many nucleated cells each sample contained. To quantify the absolute abundance of each unique TCRbeta CDR3 rearrangement, sequence reads were collapsed and filtered. For each sample, productive Simpson clonality was calculated as the square root of Simpson's diversity index across productive rearrangements. In its TCRdb copy, this immuneACCESS table keeps in-frame sequences only and misses some clones. Where compared with another copy, unresolved V genes explain less than half of these, and the others have no known cause. Clonal size and the V and J genes are those of that table, whereas D and trimming came from the DNA. The table for this sample lists 95,000 to 150,000 clones; 70% to 85% of them were counted only once. Of the sample, 3.5% to 5.5% falls within the top ten clones.

From the cysteine up to the phenylalanine, the CDR3 has a length of 15 residues. The entry retains the CDR3 DNA only, 45 bases that are in frame from base 1. Clipping removes 2 bases from V and 0 bases from J, with 2 as the unmatched junction base count. CDR1 and CDR2 (MNHEY, SMNVEV) derive from the germline V gene (reference sequence). Each collaborating institution followed its own protocols to collect whole blood in K2EDTA tubes. Collaborator samples were shipped for TCRbeta analysis as frozen whole blood, isolated PBMCs, or DNA extracted from either sample type. This TCR was sampled from a woman in her seventies with acute or convalescent COVID-19. The rearranged chain carries TRBV27 and TRBJ2-3, with TRBD1 matching 7 junction bases. Sequencing was done on a sample of peripheral blood. The nucleotide sequence reads TGTGCCAGCAGTTTAAAGGGGGCTAGCACAGATACGCAGTATTTT. Translated, this gives CASSLKGASTDTQYF.